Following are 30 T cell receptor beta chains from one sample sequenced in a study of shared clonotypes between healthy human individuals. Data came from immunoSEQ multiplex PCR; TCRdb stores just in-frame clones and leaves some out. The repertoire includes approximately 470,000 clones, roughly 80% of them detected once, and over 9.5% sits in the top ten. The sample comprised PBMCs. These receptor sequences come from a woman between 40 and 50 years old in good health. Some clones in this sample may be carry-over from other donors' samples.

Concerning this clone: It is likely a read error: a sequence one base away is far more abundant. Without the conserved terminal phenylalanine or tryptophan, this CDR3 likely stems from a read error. Here the CDR3 reads CASSYGGLYEQYL. The CDR3 bases are TGTGCCAGCAGTTACGGGGGACTCTACGAGCAGTACCTC. The gene calls are TRBV6-5 and TRBJ2-7, with D possibly TRBD2 on 6 matching bases. In germline, CDR1 is MNHEY, CDR2 SVGAGI. There are 13 residues in the CDR3. V shed 2 bases and J shed 3 bases, with 8 bases lying between them.

For the CDR3, the DNA is TGTGCCAGCAGTTTCCATCAGCCCCAGCATTTT. It yields the protein CASSFHQPQHF. This chain links TRBV28 with TRBJ1-5; D ambiguous. The CDR3 runs 11 residues. V shed 3 bases and J shed 5 bases, with 2 bases lying between them. Germline V CDR1 and CDR2: MDHEN, SYDVKM.

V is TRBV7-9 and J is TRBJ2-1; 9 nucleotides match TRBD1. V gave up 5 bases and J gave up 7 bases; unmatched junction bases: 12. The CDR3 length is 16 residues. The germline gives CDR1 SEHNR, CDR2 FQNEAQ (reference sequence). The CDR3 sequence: CASSRPGQGEGNEQFF. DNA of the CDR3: TGTGCCAGCAGCCGGCCGGGACAGGGTGAGGGTAATGAGCAGTTCTTC.

The CDR3 coding sequence is TGTGCCAGCAGTGCTCAATCCCTAGCGGGAGCCGGGGAGCTGTTTTTT. It yields the protein CASSAQSLAGAGELFF. The genes are TRBV6-4 and TRBJ2-2; 10 bases map to TRBD2. The CDR3 runs 16 residues. CDR1 is MRHNA and CDR2 is SNTAGT in the germline V gene. V gave up 4 bases and J gave up 6 bases; unmatched junction bases: 8.

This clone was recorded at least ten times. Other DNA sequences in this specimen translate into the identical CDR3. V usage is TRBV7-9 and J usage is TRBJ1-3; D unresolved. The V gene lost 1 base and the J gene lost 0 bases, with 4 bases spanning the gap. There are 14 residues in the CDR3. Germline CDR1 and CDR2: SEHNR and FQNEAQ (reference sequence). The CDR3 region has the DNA TGTGCCAGCAGCTTAGGTTACTCTGGAAACACCATATATTTT. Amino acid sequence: CASSLGYSGNTIYF. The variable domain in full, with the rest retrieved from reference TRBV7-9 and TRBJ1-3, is DTGVSQNPRHKITKRGQNVTFRCDPISEHNRLYWYRQTLGQGPEFLTYFQNEAQLEKSRLLSDRFSAERPKGSFSTLEIQRTEQGDSAMYLCASSLGYSGNTIYFGEGSWLTVV.

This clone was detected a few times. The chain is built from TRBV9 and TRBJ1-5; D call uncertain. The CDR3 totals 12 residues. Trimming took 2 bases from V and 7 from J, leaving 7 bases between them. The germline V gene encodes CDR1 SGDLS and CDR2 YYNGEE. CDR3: CASSVVAQPQHF. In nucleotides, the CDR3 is TGTGCCAGCAGCGTTGTGGCCCAGCCCCAGCATTTT.

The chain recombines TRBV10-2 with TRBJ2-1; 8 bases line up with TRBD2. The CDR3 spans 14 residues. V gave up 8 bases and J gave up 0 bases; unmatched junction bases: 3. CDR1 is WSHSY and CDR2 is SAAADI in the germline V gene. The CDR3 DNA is TGCGCCAGCGCAACTAGCGGCTCCTACAATGAGCAGTTCTTC. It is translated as CASATSGSYNEQFF.

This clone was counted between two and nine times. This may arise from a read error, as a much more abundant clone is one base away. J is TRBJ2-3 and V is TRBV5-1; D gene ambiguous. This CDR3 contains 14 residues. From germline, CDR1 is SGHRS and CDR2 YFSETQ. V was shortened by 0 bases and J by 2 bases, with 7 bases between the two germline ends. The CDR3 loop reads CASSLAVNTDTQYF. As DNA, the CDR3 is TGCGCCAGCAGCTTGGCCGTAAACACAGATACGCAGTATTTT.

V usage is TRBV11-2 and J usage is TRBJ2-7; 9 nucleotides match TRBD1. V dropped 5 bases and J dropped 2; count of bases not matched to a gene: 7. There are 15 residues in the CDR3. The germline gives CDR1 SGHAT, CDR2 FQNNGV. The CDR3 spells CASSLGTGYPYEQYF. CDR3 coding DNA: TGTGCCAGCAGCCTAGGGACAGGGTACCCCTACGAGCAGTACTTC.

The CDR3 DNA is TGTGCCAGCAGCCAAAAACAGTATAATGAAAAACTGTTTTTT. Encoded protein: CASSQKQYNEKLFF. The chain carries TRBV14 and TRBJ1-4; no reliable D call. The CDR3 totals 14 residues. The germline CDR1 and CDR2 sequences are SGHDN and FVKESK. The V gene lost 2 bases and the J gene lost 4 bases, with 8 bases spanning the gap.

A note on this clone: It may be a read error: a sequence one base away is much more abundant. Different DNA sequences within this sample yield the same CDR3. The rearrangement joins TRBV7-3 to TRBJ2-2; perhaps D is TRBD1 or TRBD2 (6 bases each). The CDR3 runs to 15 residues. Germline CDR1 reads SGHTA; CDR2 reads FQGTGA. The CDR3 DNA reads TGTGCCAGCAGCCCCCCGGGGGCGAACACAGGGGAGCTGTTTTTT. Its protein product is CASSPPGANTGELFF.

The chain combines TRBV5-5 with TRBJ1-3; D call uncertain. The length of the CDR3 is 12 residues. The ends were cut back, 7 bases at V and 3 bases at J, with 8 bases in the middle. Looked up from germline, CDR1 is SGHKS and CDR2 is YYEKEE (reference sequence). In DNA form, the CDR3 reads TGTGCCAGCCCTCTCCGTGGAAACACCATATATTTT. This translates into CASPLRGNTIYF.

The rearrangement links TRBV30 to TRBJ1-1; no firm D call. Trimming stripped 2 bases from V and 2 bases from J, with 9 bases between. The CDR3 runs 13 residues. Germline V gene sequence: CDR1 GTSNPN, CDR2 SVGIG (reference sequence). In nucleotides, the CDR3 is TGTGCCTGGAGTCGGAGTGGTAACACTGAAGCTTTCTTT. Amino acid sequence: CAWSRSGNTEAFF.

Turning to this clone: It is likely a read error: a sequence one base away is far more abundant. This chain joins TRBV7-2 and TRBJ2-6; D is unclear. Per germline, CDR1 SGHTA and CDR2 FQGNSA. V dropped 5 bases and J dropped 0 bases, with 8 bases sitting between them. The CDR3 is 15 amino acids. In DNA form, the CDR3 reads TGTGCCAGCAGCCCCGGCAGCTCTGGGGCCAACGTCCTGACTTTC. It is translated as CASSPGSSGANVLTF.

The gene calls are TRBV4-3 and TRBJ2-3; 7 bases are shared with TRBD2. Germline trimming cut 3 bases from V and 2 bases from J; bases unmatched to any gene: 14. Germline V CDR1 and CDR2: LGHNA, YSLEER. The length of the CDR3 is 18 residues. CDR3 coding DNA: TGCGCCAGCAGCCAGGGGGTCGCAAGCGGGATCTCCACAGATACGCAGTATTTT. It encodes CASSQGVASGISTDTQYF.

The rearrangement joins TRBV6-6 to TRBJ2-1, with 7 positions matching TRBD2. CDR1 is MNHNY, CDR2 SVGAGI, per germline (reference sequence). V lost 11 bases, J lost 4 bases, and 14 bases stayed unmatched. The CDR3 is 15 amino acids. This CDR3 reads CASRDGLAVYNEQFF. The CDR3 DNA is TGTGCCTCCAGAGATGGGCTAGCGGTTTACAATGAGCAGTTCTTC.

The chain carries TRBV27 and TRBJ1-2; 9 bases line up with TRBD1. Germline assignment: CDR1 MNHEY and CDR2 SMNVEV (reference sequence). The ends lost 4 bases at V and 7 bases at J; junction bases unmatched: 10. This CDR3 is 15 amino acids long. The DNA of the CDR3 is TGTGCCAGCAGTTACTCCGGGACAGGGATCAGTGGCTACACCTTC. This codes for CASSYSGTGISGYTF.

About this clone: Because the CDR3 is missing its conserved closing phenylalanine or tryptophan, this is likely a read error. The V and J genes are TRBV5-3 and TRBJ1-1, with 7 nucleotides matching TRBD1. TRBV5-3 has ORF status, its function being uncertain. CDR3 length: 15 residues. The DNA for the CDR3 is TGTGCCAGCAGCTTGCCCCCAGGGGGGGGCACTGAAGCTTTCCTT. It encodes CASSLPPGGGTEAFL.

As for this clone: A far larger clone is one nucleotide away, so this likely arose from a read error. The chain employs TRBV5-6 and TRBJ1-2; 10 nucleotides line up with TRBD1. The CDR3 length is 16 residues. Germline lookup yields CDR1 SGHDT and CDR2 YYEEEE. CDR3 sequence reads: CDSSLWGTGDSYGYTF. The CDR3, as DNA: TGTGACAGCAGCCTATGGGGGACAGGGGATTCCTATGGCTACACCTTC. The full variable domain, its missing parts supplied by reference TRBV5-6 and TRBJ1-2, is DAGVTQSPTHLIKTRGQQVTLRCSPKSGHDTVSWYQQALGQGPQFIFQYYEEEERQRGNFPDRFSGHQFPNYSSELNVNALLLGDSALYLCDSSLWGTGDSYGYTFGSGTRLTVV.

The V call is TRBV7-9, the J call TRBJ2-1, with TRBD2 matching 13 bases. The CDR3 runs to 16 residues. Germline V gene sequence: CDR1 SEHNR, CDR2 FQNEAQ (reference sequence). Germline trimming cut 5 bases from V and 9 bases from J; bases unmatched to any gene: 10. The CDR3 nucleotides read TGTGCCAGCAGCCCCCGTGAGGGACTAGCGGGAACTGAGCAGTTCTTC. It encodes CASSPREGLAGTEQFF.

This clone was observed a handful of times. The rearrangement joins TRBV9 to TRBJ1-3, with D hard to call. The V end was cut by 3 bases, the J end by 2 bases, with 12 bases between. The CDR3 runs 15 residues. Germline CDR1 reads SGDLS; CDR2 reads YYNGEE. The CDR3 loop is CASSENGHPGNTIYF. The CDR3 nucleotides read TGTGCCAGCAGCGAAAATGGGCACCCTGGAAACACCATATATTTT.

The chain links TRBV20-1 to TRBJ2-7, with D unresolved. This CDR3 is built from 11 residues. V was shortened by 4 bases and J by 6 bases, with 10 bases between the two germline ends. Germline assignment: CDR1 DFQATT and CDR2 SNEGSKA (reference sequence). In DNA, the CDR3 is TGCAGTGCTATCGTGTTGGGCGAGCAGTACTTC. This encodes CSAIVLGEQYF.

CDR3 in DNA: TGTGCCAGCAGCTTGTACGGTCATATGGGGAATGAGCAGTTCTTC. Encoded protein: CASSLYGHMGNEQFF. This chain connects TRBV5-6 to TRBJ2-1; D unresolved. The CDR3 contains 15 residues. From germline, CDR1 is SGHDT and CDR2 YYEEEE. Trimming stripped 1 base from V and 7 bases from J, with 15 bases between. The full variable domain, in which reference TRBV5-6 and TRBJ2-1 provide the parts outside the CDR3, is DAGVTQSPTHLIKTRGQQVTLRCSPKSGHDTVSWYQQALGQGPQFIFQYYEEEERQRGNFPDRFSGHQFPNYSSELNVNALLLGDSALYLCASSLYGHMGNEQFFGPGTRLTVL.

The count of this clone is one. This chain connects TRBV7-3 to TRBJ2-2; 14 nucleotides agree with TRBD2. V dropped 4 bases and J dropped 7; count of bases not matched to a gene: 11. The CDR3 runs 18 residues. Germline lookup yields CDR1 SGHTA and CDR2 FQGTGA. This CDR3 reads CASSSIPGLAGVIGELFF. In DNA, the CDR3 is TGTGCCAGCAGCTCAATCCCGGGACTAGCGGGAGTAATCGGGGAGCTGTTTTTT.

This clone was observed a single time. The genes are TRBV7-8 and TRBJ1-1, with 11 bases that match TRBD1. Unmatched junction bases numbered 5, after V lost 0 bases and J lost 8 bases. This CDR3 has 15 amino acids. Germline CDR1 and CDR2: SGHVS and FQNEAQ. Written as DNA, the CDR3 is TGTGCCAGCAGCTTAGCTGGGACAGGGGGGGGAGAAGCTTTCTTT. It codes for CASSLAGTGGGEAFF.

The CDR3 loop reads CASSLDLFDLKVAKNIQYF. CDR3 nucleotides: TGTGCCAGCAGCTTAGATCTATTTGATCTAAAAGTAGCCAAAAACATTCAGTACTTC. The chain links TRBV11-3 to TRBJ2-4; D is uncertain. V shed 0 bases and J shed 0 bases, with 18 bases lying between them. Germline CDR1 reads SGHNT; CDR2 reads YENEEA. This CDR3 spans 19 amino acids. Filled out from reference TRBV11-3 and TRBJ2-4, the complete variable domain reads EAGVVQSPRYKIIEKKQPVAFWCNPISGHNTLYWYLQNLGQGPELLIRYENEEAVDDSQLPKDRFSAERLKGVDSTLKIQPAELGDSAVYLCASSLDLFDLKVAKNIQYFGAGTRLSVL.

CDR3 in amino acids: CSVEERDGGDEKLFF. CDR3 coding DNA: TGCAGCGTTGAAGAGCGTGACGGGGGGGACGAAAAACTGTTTTTT. V is TRBV29-1 and J is TRBJ1-4; weak D call: TRBD1 (5 bases). This CDR3 has 15 residues. The germline gives CDR1 SQVTM, CDR2 ANQGSEA. Trimming took 0 bases from V and 8 from J, leaving 16 bases between them.

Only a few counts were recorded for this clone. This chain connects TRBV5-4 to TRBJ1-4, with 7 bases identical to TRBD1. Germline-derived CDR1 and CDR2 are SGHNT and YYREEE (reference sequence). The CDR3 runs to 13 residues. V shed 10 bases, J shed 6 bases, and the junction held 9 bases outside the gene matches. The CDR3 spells CACSGGLDEKLFF. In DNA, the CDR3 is TGTGCCTGCTCAGGGGGATTAGATGAAAAACTGTTTTTT.

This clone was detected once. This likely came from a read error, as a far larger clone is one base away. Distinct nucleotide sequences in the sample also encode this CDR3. In DNA, the CDR3 is TGTGCCAGCAGCTTAGACTCGGACAGCTCCTACGAGCAGTACTTC. This sequence encodes CASSLDSDSSYEQYF. V gene TRBV11-2 combines with J gene TRBJ2-7, with D possibly being TRBD1 (6 bases). In germline, CDR1 is SGHAT, CDR2 FQNNGV. The CDR3 spans 15 residues. Trimming took 0 bases from V and 0 from J, leaving 9 bases between them.

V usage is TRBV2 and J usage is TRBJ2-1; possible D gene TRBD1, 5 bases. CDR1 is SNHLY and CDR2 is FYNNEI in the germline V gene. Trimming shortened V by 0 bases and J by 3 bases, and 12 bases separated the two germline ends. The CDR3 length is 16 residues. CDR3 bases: TGTGCCAGCAGTGAAGCGATTTGGCAGGGCTACAATGAGCAGTTCTTC. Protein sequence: CASSEAIWQGYNEQFF.